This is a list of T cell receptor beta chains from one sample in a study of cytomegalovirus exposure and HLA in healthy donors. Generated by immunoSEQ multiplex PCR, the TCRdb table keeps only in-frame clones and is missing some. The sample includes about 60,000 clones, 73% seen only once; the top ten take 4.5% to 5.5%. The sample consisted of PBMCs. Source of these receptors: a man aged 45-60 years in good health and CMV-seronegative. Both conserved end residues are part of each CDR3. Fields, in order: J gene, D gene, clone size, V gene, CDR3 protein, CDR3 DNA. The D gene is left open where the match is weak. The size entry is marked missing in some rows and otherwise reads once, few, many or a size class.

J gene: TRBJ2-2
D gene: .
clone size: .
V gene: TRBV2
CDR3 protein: CASTSMGELFF
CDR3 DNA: TGTGCCAGCACCTCTATGGGGGAGCTGTTTTTT

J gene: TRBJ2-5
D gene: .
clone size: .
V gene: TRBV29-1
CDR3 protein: CSVAVLGQETQYF
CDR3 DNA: TGCAGCGTTGCAGTACTAGGCCAAGAGACCCAGTACTTC

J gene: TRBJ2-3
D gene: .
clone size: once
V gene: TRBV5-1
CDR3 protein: CASSSTGSSTDTQYF
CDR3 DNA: TGCGCCAGCAGCTCAACCGGGTCTAGTACAGATACGCAGTATTTT

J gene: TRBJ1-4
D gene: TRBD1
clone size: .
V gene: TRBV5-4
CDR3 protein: CASSLGGRQGNEKLFF
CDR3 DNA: TGTGCCAGCAGCTTGGGGGGCCGACAGGGGAATGAAAAACTGTTTTTT

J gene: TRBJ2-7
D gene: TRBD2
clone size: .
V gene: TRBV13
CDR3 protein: CASSLKRGGPYEQYF
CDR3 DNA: TGTGCCAGCAGCTTAAAGCGGGGGGGACCCTACGAGCAGTACTTC

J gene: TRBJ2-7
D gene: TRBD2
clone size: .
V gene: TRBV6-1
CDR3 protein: CASRGLAGGPFEQYF
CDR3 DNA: TGTGCCAGCAGAGGACTAGCGGGGGGTCCCTTCGAGCAGTACTTC

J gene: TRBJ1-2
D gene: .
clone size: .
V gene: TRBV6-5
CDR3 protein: CASSLEEICGYTF
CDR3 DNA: TGTGCCAGCAGTCTTGAGGAGATTTGTGGCTACACCTTC

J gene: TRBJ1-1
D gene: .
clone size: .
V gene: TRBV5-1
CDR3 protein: CASSLTDSNTEAFF
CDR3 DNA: TGCGCCAGCAGCTTGACAGATTCCAACACTGAAGCTTTCTTT

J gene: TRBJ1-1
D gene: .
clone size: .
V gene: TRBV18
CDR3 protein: CASSPVRDVGGNTEAFF
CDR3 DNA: TGTGCCAGCTCACCGGTCAGGGACGTAGGGGGGAACACTGAAGCTTTCTTT

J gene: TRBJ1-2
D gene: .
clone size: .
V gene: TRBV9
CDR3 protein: CASSQSQGTYGYTF
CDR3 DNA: TGTGCCAGCAGCCAAAGCCAGGGGACCTATGGCTACACCTTC

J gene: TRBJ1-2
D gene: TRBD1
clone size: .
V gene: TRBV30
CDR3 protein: CAWSRQGANYGYTF
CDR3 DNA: TGTGCCTGGAGTAGGCAGGGGGCGAACTATGGCTACACCTTC

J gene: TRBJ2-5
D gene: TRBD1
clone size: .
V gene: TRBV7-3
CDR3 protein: CASSLRGMGQGIGETQYF
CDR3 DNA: TGTGCCAGCAGCTTAAGAGGGATGGGACAGGGGATCGGAGAGACCCAGTACTTC

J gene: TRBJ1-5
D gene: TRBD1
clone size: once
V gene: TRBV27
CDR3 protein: CASSFGGQGRQPQHF
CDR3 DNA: TGTGCCAGCAGTTTCGGAGGACAGGGGCGGCAGCCCCAGCATTTT

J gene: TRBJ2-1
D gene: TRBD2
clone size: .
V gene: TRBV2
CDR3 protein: CASSGAGGTYNEQFF
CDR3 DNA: TGTGCCAGCAGTGGAGCGGGGGGAACCTACAATGAGCAGTTCTTC

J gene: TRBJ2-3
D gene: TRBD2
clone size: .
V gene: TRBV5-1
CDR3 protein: CASSLDSGGGIVTDTQYF
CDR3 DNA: TGCGCCAGCAGCTTGGATTCTGGCGGGGGGATCGTCACAGATACGCAGTATTTT

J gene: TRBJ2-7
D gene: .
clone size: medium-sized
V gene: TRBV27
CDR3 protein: CASSLSPSVYEQYF
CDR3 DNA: TGTGCCAGCAGTTTATCCCCGTCCGTGTACGAGCAGTACTTC

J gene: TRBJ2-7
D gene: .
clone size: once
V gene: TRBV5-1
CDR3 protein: CASSPTVVYEQYF
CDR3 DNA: TGCGCCAGCAGCCCAACGGTTGTCTACGAGCAGTACTTC

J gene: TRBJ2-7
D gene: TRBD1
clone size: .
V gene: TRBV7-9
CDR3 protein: CASSLGTGFMGQSYEQYF
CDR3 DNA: TGTGCCAGCAGCTTAGGGACAGGTTTTATGGGACAGTCCTACGAGCAGTACTTC

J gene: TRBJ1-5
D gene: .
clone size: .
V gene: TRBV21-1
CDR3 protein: CASSKVGGESNQPQHF
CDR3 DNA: TGTGCCAGCAGCAAAGTTGGCGGGGAAAGCAATCAGCCCCAGCATTTT

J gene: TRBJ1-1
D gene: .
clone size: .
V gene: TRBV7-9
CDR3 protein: CASSFSLESLNTEAFF
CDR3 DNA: TGTGCCAGCAGCTTCTCATTGGAGAGCTTGAACACTGAAGCTTTCTTT

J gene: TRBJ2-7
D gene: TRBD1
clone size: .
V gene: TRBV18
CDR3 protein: CASSQGAREQYF
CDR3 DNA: TGTGCCAGCTCGCAGGGGGCAAGAGAGCAGTACTTC

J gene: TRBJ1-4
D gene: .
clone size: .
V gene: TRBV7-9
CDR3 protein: CASSIGQQTNEKLFF
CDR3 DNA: TGTGCCAGCAGTATCGGACAGCAAACTAATGAAAAACTGTTTTTT

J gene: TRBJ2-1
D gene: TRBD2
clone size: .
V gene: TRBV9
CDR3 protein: CASSPGGLAYNEQFF
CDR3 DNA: TGTGCCAGCAGCCCGGGGGGGCTCGCCTACAATGAGCAGTTCTTC

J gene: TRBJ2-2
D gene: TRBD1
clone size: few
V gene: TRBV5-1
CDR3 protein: CASSRGGLTGELFF
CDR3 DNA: TGCGCCAGCAGCAGAGGGGGCTTGACCGGGGAGCTGTTTTTT